This TCR beta chain is from a study of vaccination effects on CD4 cells after COVID-19 (dated by TCRdb to 2022 to 2024). Broadly, across the study: Participants received two doses of either the BNT162b2 or the mRNA-1273 mRNA SARS-CoV-2 vaccine. The study compared SARS-CoV-2 spike-specific CD4+ TCR repertoires before and after mRNA vaccination in COVID-19 convalescent patients and infection-naive vaccine recipients. In the study, cultures from other donors were sequenced using the Oncomine TCR Beta short-read assay on an Illumina iSeq 100. Altogether, around ten COVID-19 convalescent patients and several SARS-CoV-2-naive healthy vaccine recipients made up the full study. The full study reports these points: In healthy vaccine recipients, vaccine-induced clones were almost all SARS-CoV-2 mono-reactive, with only 1 of 255 cross-reactive with common cold coronaviruses. Marked clonal contraction was observed in both infection-induced and vaccine-induced clones at late post-vaccination timepoints, consistent with waning T cell responses. The study was limited by a small number of convalescent patients and lacked early post-infection timepoints.

In the ViraFEST assay, PBMC were stimulated with viral peptide pools, and antigen-specific CD4+ T cell clonotypes were then identified by expansion using TCR sequencing. After less than 13 days of culture, CD4+ T cells were isolated with the EasySep CD4+ T cell isolation kit. None of the healthy vaccine recipients had a prior SARS-CoV-2 infection, which was confirmed by nucleocapsid antibody tests that came back negative both before and after vaccination. Around 2.1 million PBMC per well were cultured with 8.5 to 10 ug/ml peptides in IMDM containing 5% human AB serum, 8.5 to 10 IU/ml IL-2 and gentamicin. On days 3 and 7, half of the culture medium was replaced with fresh IL-2-containing medium. Each peptide stimulation condition was cultured in triplicate wells unless otherwise noted. Using Ficoll-Paque Plus gradient centrifugation, PBMC were separated from whole blood and then either used fresh or cryopreserved at -140C. The overlapping peptide pools covered the spike proteins of SARS-CoV-2 as well as those of the common cold coronaviruses HCoV-NL63, HCoV-OC43 and HCoV-229E. The QIAamp micro DNA kit was used to extract genomic DNA from the cultured CD4+ T cells.

Details on this clone: The specificity of this receptor is unknown. No base quality values were provided; no much bigger clone lies one nucleotide off.

Libraries were built with the immunoSEQ multiplex PCR assay. DNA from the CD4+ T cells that had been cultured and isolated underwent TCR beta CDR3 sequencing. In the source study's methods: Non-productive TCR sequences were discarded, and reads were trimmed to the CDR3 region, with only CDR3s of 7 or more amino acids retained. The MANAFEST web app was used to identify antigen-specific clonotypes by comparing expansion in peptide wells with expansion in reference cultures. To be called positive, a clone needed expansion at FDR<0.05 compared with the reference and with all other wells, an odds ratio greater than 5, and a frequency greater than 0.1% in two replicate wells. Cross-reactive clonotypes were defined as significantly expanded in SARS-CoV-2 spike wells and in at least one common cold coronavirus spike condition. CDR3 similarity was assessed by Levenshtein distance using the stringdist R package, and unrooted trees were constructed with ape in R 3.6.1. TCRdb stores this immuneACCESS table with in-frame sequences only. Part of the clones is absent; in the studies checked, under half of the shortfall reflects unresolved V genes, and no reason is known for the rest. Clonal size and the V and J genes are those of that table, whereas D and trimming came from the DNA. For this sample the table gives 67,000 or so clones, of which about 65% were detected only once. The ten largest clones represent approximately 4% of the sample.

Specimen: CD4+ T cells from PBMCs cultured with HCoV-OC43 spike peptides, collected before COVID-19 vaccination. This sample's cell subset or site label indicates: HCoV-OC43 spike overlapping peptide pool stimulation. This TCR came from a human donor who received a COVID-19 vaccine.

The bases are TGCGCCAGCAAAGAGGCAAGGGTTGGGAATTCACCCCTCCACTTT. Its protein reads: CASKEARVGNSPLHF. The sequence joins TRBV5-1 to TRBJ1-6; the D gene cannot be resolved reliably. The CDR3 spans 15 residues, from the cysteine through the phenylalanine. Of the read, only the CDR3 DNA is kept; its 45 bases are in frame from base 1. The V end loses 6 bases and the J end loses 7 bases, and a stretch of 17 bases separates them. Taken from the germline V gene, the CDR1 and CDR2 loops are SGHRS and YFSETQ.